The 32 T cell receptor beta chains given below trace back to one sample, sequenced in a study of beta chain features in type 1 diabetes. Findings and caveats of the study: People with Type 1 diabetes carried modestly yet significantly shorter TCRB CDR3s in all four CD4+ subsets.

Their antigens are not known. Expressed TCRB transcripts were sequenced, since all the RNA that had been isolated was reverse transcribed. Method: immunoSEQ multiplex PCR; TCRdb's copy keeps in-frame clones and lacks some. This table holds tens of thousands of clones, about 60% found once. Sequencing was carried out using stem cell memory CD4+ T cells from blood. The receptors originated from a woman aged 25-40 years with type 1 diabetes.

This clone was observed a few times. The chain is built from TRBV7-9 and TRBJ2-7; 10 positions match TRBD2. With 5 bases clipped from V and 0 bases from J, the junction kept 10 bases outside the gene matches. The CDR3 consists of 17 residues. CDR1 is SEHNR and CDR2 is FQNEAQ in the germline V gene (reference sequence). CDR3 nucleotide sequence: TGTGCCAGCAGCCCTACTTGGACTAGCGGACCCTCCTACGAGCAGTACTTC. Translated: CASSPTWTSGPSYEQYF. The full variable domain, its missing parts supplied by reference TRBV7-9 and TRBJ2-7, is DTGVSQNPRHKITKRGQNVTFRCDPISEHNRLYWYRQTLGQGPEFLTYFQNEAQLEKSRLLSDRFSAERPKGSFSTLEIQRTEQGDSAMYLCASSPTWTSGPSYEQYFGPGTRLTVT.

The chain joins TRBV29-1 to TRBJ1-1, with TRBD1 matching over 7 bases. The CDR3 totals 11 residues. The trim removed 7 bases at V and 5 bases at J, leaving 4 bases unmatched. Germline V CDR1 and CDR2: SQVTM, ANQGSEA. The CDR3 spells CSALTGTEAFF. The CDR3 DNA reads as TGCAGCGCTTTGACAGGGACTGAAGCTTTCTTT. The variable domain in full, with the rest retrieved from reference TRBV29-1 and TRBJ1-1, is SAVISQKPSRDICQRGTSLTIQCQVDSQVTMMFWYRQQPGQSLTLIATANQGSEATYESGFVIDKFPISRPNLTFSTLTVSNMSPEDSSIYLCSALTGTEAFFGQGTRLTVV.

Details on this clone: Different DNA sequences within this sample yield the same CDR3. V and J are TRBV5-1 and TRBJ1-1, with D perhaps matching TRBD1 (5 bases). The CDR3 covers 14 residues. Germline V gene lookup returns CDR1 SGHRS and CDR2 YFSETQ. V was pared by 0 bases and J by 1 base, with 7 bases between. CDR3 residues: CASSLDRPNTEAFF. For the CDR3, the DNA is TGCGCCAGCAGCTTGGACAGGCCGAACACTGAAGCTTTCTTT. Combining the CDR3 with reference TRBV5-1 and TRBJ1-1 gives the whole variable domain KAGVTQTPRYLIKTRGQQVTLSCSPISGHRSVSWYQQTPGQGLQFLFEYFSETQRNKGNFPGRFSGRQFSNSRSEMNVSTLELGDSALYLCASSLDRPNTEAFFGQGTRLTVV.

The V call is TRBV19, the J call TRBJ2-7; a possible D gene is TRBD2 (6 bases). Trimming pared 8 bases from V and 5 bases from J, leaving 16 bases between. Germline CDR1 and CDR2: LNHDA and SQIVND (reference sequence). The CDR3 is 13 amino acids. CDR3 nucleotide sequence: TGTGCCAGTCACCTGGGGGGTATCGACGAGCAGTACTTC. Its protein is CASHLGGIDEQYF.

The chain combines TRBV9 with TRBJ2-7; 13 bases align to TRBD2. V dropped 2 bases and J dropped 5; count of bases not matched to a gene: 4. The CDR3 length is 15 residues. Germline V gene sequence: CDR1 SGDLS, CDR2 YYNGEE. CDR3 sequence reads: CASSVGLAGDHEQYF. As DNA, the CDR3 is TGTGCCAGCAGCGTCGGACTAGCGGGAGACCACGAGCAGTACTTC. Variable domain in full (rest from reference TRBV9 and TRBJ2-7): DSGVTQTPKHLITATGQRVTLRCSPRSGDLSVYWYQQSLDQGLQFLIQYYNGEERAKGNILERFSAQQFPDLHSELNLSSLELGDSALYFCASSVGLAGDHEQYFGPGTRLTVT.

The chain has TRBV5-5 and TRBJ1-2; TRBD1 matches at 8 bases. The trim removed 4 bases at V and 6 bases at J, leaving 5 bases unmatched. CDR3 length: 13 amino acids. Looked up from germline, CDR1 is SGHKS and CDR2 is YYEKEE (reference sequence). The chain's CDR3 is CASSRRTGNGYTF. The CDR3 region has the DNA TGTGCCAGCAGCCGACGGACAGGGAATGGCTACACCTTC.

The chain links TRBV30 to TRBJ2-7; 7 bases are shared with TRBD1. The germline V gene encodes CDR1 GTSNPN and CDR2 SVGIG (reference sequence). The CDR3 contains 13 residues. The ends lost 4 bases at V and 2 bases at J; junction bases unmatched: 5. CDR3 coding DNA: TGTGCCTGGACACCGGGACAGCCCTACGAGCAGTACTTC. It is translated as CAWTPGQPYEQYF.

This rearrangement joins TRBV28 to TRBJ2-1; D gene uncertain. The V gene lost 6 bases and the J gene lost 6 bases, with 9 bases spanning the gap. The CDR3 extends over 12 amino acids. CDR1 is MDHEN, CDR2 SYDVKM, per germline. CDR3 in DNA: TGTGCCAGCAGCCTAAGCATCAATGAGCAGTTCTTC. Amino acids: CASSLSINEQFF.

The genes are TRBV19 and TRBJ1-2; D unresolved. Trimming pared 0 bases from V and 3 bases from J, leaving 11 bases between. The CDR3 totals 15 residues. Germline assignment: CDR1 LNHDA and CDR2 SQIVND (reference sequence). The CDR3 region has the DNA TGTGCCAGTAGTATAGAAACGCACGGAGACTATGGCTACACCTTC. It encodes CASSIETHGDYGYTF.

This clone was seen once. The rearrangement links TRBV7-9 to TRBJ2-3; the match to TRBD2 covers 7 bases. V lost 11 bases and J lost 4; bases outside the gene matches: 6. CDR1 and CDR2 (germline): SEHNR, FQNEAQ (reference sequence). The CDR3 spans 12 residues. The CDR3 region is CALTSRPDTQYF. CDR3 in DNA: TGTGCCCTGACTAGCCGCCCAGATACGCAGTATTTT.

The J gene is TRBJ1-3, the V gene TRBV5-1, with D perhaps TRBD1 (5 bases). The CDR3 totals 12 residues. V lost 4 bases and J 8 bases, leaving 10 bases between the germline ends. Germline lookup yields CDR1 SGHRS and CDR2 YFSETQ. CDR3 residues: CASSQPGDTIYF. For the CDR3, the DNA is TGCGCCAGCAGCCAACCGGGGGACACCATATATTTT. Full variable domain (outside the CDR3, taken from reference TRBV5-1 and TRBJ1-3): KAGVTQTPRYLIKTRGQQVTLSCSPISGHRSVSWYQQTPGQGLQFLFEYFSETQRNKGNFPGRFSGRQFSNSRSEMNVSTLELGDSALYLCASSQPGDTIYFGEGSWLTVV.

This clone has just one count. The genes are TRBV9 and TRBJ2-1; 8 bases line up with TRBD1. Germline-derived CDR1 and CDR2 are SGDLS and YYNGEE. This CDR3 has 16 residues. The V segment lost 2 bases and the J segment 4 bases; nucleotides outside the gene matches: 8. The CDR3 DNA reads TGTGCCAGCAGCGTTTATTGGGACAGGAATTACAATGAGCAGTTCTTC. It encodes CASSVYWDRNYNEQFF.

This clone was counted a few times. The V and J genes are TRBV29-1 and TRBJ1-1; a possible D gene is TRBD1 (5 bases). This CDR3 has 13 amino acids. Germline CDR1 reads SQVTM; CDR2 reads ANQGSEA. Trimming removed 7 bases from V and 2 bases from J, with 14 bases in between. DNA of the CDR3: TGCAGCGAAACTCAGGGAGGAAACACTGAAGCTTTCTTT. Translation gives CSETQGGNTEAFF. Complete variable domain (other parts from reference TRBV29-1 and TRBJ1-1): SAVISQKPSRDICQRGTSLTIQCQVDSQVTMMFWYRQQPGQSLTLIATANQGSEATYESGFVIDKFPISRPNLTFSTLTVSNMSPEDSSIYLCSETQGGNTEAFFGQGTRLTVV.

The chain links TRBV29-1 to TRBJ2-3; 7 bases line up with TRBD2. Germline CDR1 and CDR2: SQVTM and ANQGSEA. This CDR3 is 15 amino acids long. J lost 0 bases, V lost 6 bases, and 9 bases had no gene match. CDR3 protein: CSVALAGVSTDTQYF. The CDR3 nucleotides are TGCAGCGTGGCCCTTGCGGGAGTCAGCACAGATACGCAGTATTTT.

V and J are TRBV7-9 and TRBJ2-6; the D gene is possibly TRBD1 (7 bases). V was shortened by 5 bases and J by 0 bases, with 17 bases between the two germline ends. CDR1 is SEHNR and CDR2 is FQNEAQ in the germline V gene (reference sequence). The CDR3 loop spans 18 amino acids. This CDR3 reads CASSMPQGGSSGANVLTF. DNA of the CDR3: TGTGCCAGCAGCATGCCTCAGGGGGGCAGCTCTGGGGCCAACGTCCTGACTTTC.

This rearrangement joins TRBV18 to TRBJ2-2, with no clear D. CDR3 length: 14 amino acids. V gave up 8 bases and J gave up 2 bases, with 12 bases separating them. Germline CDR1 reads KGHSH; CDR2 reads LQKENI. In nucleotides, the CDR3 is TGTGCCAGCGCTACGCGGTCTAACACCGGGGAGCTGTTTTTT. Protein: CASATRSNTGELFF.

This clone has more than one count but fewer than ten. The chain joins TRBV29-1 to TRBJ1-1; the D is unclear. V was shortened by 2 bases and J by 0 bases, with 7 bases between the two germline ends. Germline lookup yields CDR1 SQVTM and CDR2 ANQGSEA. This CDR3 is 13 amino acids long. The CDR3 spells CSVESGLNTEAFF. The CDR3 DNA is TGCAGCGTTGAATCAGGCCTGAACACTGAAGCTTTCTTT.

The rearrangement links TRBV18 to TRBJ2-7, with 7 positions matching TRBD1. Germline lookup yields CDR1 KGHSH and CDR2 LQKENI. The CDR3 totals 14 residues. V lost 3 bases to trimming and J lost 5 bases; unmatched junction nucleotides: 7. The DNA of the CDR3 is TGTGCCAGCTCACCCTCTACAGGGGACGACGAGCAGTACTTC. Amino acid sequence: CASSPSTGDDEQYF.

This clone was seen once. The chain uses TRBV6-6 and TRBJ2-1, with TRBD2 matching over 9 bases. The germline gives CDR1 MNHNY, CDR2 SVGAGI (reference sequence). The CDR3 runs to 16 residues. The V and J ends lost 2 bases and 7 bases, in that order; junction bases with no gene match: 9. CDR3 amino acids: CASSYPSSGIRNEQFF. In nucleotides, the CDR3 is TGTGCCAGCAGTTACCCCTCTAGCGGGATTAGGAATGAGCAGTTCTTC.

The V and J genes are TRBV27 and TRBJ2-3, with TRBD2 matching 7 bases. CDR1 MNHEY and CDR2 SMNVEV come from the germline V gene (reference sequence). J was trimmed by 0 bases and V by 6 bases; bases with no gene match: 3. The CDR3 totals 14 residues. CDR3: CASSERDSTDTQYF. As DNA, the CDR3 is TGTGCCAGCAGCGAGCGGGATAGCACAGATACGCAGTATTTT.

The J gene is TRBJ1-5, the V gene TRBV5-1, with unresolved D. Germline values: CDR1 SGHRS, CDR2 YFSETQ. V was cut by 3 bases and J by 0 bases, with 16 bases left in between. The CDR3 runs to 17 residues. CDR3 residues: CASSSDPTSDSNQPQHF. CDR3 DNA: TGCGCCAGCAGCTCTGACCCAACCAGCGATAGCAATCAGCCCCAGCATTTT.

This CDR3 reads CASSLDQGIRNQPQHF. The CDR3, as DNA: TGTGCCAGCAGCTTAGATCAGGGAATAAGGAATCAGCCCCAGCATTTT. The chain is built from TRBV7-3 and TRBJ1-5; maybe TRBD1 (5 bases). Germline values: CDR1 SGHTA, CDR2 FQGTGA. V lost 2 bases and J 4 bases, leaving 15 bases between the germline ends. CDR3 length: 16 residues.

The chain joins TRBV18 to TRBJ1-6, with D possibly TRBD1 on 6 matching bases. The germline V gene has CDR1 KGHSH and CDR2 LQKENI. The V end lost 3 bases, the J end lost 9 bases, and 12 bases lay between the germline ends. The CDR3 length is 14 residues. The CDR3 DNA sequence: TGTGCCAGCTCACCTCCTTCAGGGGTTTCACCCCTCCACTTT. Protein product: CASSPPSGVSPLHF.

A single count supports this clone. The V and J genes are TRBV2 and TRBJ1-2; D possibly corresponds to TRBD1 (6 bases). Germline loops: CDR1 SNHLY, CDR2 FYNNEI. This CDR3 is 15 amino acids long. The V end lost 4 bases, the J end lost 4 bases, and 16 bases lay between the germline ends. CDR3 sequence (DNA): TGTGCCAGCAGTGGAGACAGGTCCTTCCCCTATGGCTACACCTTC. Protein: CASSGDRSFPYGYTF.

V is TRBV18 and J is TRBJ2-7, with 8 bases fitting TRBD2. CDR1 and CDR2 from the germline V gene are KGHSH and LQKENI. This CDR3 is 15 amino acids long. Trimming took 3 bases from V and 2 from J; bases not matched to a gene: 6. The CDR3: CASSPLGGDTYEQYF. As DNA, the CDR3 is TGTGCCAGCTCACCTCTCGGGGGGGACACCTACGAGCAGTACTTC.

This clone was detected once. CDR3 in DNA: TGCGTTTATGGGGAGTGGGCGCCGGTTGCAGCTTTCTTT. It translates to CVYGEWAPVAAFF. This rearrangement joins TRBV5-1 to TRBJ1-1; D is undetermined. This CDR3 spans 13 amino acids. Germline V gene sequence: CDR1 SGHRS, CDR2 YFSETQ.

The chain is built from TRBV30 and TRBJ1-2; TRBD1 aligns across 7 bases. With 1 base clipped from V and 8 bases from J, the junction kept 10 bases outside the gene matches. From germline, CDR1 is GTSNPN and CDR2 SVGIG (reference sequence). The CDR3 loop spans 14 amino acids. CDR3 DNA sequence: TGTGCCTGGAGTGGGGCACAGGGGCCGGTCGGCTACACCTTC. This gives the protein CAWSGAQGPVGYTF.

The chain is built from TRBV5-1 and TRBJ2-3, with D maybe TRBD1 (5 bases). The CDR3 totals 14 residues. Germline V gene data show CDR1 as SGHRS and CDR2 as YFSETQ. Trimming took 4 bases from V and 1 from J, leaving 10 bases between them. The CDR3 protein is CASSRTQGTDTQYF. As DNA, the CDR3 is TGCGCCAGCAGCAGGACACAGGGCACAGATACGCAGTATTTT.

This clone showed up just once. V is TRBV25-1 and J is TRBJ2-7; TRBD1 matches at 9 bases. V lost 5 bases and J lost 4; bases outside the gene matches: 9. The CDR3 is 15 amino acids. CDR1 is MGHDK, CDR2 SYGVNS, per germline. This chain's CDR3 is CASSTTGQGLYEQYF. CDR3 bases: TGTGCCAGCAGTACCACCGGACAGGGGCTTTACGAGCAGTACTTC.

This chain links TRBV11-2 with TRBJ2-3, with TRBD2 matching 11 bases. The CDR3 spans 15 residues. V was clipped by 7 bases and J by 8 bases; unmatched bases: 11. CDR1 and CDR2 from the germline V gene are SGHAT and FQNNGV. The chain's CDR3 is CASTPSSGRAGTQYF. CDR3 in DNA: TGTGCCAGCACCCCAAGTAGCGGGAGGGCCGGTACGCAGTATTTT.

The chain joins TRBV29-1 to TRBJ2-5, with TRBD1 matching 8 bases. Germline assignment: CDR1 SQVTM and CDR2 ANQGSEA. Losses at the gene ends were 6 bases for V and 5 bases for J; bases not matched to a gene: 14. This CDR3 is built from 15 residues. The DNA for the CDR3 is TGCAGCGTCGCGTCCGGGCAGGGGGCTGGGGAGACCCAGTACTTC. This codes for CSVASGQGAGETQYF. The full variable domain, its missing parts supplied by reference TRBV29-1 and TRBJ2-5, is SAVISQKPSRDICQRGTSLTIQCQVDSQVTMMFWYRQQPGQSLTLIATANQGSEATYESGFVIDKFPISRPNLTFSTLTVSNMSPEDSSIYLCSVASGQGAGETQYFGPGTRLLVL.

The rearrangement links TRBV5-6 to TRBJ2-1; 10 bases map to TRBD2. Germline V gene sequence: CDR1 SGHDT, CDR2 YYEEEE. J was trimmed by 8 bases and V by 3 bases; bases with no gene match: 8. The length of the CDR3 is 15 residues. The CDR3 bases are TGTGCCAGCAGCTCGAGCGGGAGGGGGGGGGATGAGCAGTTCTTC. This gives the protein CASSSSGRGGDEQFF.